Shown below are 4 T cell receptor beta chains from a single sample sequenced in a study of control samples from healthy donors and cancer patients. TCRdb's copy holds only in-frame clones and misses some; the assay was immunoSEQ multiplex PCR. The sample has some 140,000 clones; 90% to 95% are singletons. The sample comprised blood. The source of these receptors is a man between 35 and 55 years old in good health.

This clone occurred a few times. DNA of the CDR3: TGTGCCAGCAGGAAGGACAGGAACACTGAAGCTTTCTTT. This codes for CASRKDRNTEAFF. The chain has TRBV2 and TRBJ1-1; possibly TRBD1 for D (6 bases). CDR3 length: 13 amino acids. The germline gives CDR1 SNHLY, CDR2 FYNNEI. V lost 6 bases and J lost 1, with 9 bases in between.

The chain uses TRBV5-1 and TRBJ1-2, with D perhaps matching TRBD1 (5 bases). CDR1 is SGHRS and CDR2 is YFSETQ in the germline V gene. The CDR3 extends over 18 amino acids. V was cut by 1 base and J by 0 bases, with 19 bases left in between. Here the CDR3 DNA reads TGCGCCAGCAGCTTGAGGTCCGGCAGGGCTCAACCTAACTATGGCTACACCTTC. Translated, it gives CASSLRSGRAQPNYGYTF.

In this sample, this clone turned up once. This sequence joins TRBV24-1 and TRBJ2-1; D is unclear. Looked up from germline, CDR1 is KGHDR and CDR2 is SFDVKD. The CDR3 loop spans 17 amino acids. Trimming stripped 3 bases from V and 0 bases from J, with 14 bases between. In nucleotides, the CDR3 is TGTGCCACCAGTGATAGATCACATCAGAGCTCCTACAATGAGCAGTTCTTC. It specifies CATSDRSHQSSYNEQFF.

The CDR3 nucleotides read TGTGCCAGCAGCCACCAGGGGGCCGGGGATACGCAGTATTTT. It codes for CASSHQGAGDTQYF. This chain joins TRBV3-1 (or the pseudogene TRBV3-2) and TRBJ2-3, with 8 positions matching TRBD1. The V and J ends lost 3 bases and 6 bases, in that order; junction bases with no gene match: 5. The CDR3 totals 14 residues. The germline V gene has CDR1 LGHDT and CDR2 YNNKEL (reference sequence).